This TCR beta chain came from a study of blood T cell repertoires in COVID-19. Looking at the study overall: Material from acute and convalescent COVID-19 was sourced from the United States, Italy and Spain.

Comments on this clone: One end of the junction fails to match germline, which may point to a read error.

Using immunoSEQ multiplex PCR, the repertoire was profiled, and TCRdb retains in-frame clones only, with some absent. The table shows about 120,000 clones, with approximately 80% occurring only once. The CDR3 spans 18 residues. Germline-derived CDR1 and CDR2 are PRHDT and FYEKMQ (reference sequence). The chain couples TRBV13 to TRBJ2-2; 7 bases map to TRBD1. This receptor was obtained from a man between 65 and 85 years old with active or convalescent COVID-19. Sequenced input: peripheral blood. CDR3 nucleotide sequence: TGTGCCAGCAGCTTAATGGCAGGGGGACACAGCGAACACCGGGGAGCTGTTTTT. This codes for CASSLMAGGHSEHRGAVF.